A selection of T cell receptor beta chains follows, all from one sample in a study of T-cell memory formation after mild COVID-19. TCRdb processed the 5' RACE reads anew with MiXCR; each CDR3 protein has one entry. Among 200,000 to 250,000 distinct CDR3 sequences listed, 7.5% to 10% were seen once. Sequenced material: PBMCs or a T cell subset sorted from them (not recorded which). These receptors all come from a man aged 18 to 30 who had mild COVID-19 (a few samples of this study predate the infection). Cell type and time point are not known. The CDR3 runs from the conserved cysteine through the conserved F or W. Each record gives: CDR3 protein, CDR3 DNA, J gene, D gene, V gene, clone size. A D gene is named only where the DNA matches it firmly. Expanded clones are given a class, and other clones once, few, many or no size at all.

CASSLVMTEQFF | TGCGCCAGCAGCTTGGTTATGACAGAGCAGTTCTTC | TRBJ2-1 | . | TRBV5-1 | many
CSASRDSLNQPQHF | TGCAGTGCTAGCCGGGACAGCCTAAATCAGCCCCAGCATTTT | TRBJ1-5 | TRBD1 | TRBV20-1 | .
CASSLVPGDQETQYF | TGTGCCAGCAGCTTAGTACCAGGTGACCAAGAGACCCAGTACTTC | TRBJ2-5 | . | TRBV7-2 | few
CSAILGTGALGQPQHF | TGCAGTGCTATTCTCGGAACAGGCGCCCTAGGCCAGCCCCAGCATTTT | TRBJ1-5 | . | TRBV20-1 | .
CASVGQGGQETQYF | TGTGCCAGCGTTGGGCAGGGAGGCCAAGAGACCCAGTACTTC | TRBJ2-5 | . | TRBV7-9 | few
CASSLLGYGYTF | TGTGCCAGCAGCTTACTGGGATATGGCTACACCTTC | TRBJ1-2 | . | TRBV7-2 | many
CASSYAGTGYNQPQHF | TGTGCCAGCAGTTACGCCGGGACAGGGTATAATCAGCCCCAGCATTTT | TRBJ1-5 | TRBD1 | TRBV6-2/TRBV6-3 | .
CASRRGQGRTYEQYF | TGTGCCAGTAGGCGTGGACAGGGAAGGACCTACGAGCAGTACTTC | TRBJ2-7 | TRBD1 | TRBV19 | .
CASNLGDRGYIYTF | TGCGCCAGCAACCTAGGGGACAGGGGATATATCTACACCTTC | TRBJ1-2 | TRBD1 | TRBV4-1 | .
CASSLIQGAGANVLTF | TGTGCCAGCAGCTTGATACAGGGGGCTGGGGCCAACGTCCTGACTTTC | TRBJ2-6 | TRBD1 | TRBV5-4 | many
CASSLYFRYRETDTQYF | TGTGCCAGCAGCCTGTATTTTCGATATCGGGAAACAGATACGCAGTATTTT | TRBJ2-3 | . | TRBV11-2 | .
CSEGIAGGHEQFF | TGCAGCGAGGGAATAGCGGGGGGCCATGAGCAGTTCTTC | TRBJ2-1 | TRBD2 | TRBV29-1 | .
CSASDGFMNTEAFF | TGCAGTGCTAGTGACGGATTCATGAACACTGAAGCTTTCTTT | TRBJ1-1 | . | TRBV20-1 | many
CASSLGDAISQYF | TGTGCCAGCAGCTTGGGTGACGCCATATCCCAGTACTTC | TRBJ2-5 | . | TRBV5-6 | many
CASSNPGANEKLFF | TGTGCCAGCAGCAATCCGGGGGCCAATGAAAAACTGTTTTTT | TRBJ1-4 | . | TRBV12-3/TRBV12-4 | many
CASSLLAGGFEQFF | TGCGCCAGCAGCTTACTAGCGGGGGGGTTTGAGCAGTTCTTC | TRBJ2-1 | TRBD2 | TRBV5-1 | many
CATSRGGQLNEKLFF | TGCGCCACCTCAAGAGGGGGACAGTTAAATGAAAAACTGTTTTTT | TRBJ1-4 | TRBD1 | TRBV5-1 | .
CAWSVASGSGTQYF | TGTGCCTGGAGTGTTGCTAGCGGGAGTGGTACGCAGTATTTT | TRBJ2-3 | TRBD2 | TRBV30 | few
CASSWTSGGANEQFF | TGCGCCAGCAGCTGGACTAGCGGGGGGGCTAATGAGCAGTTCTTC | TRBJ2-1 | TRBD2 | TRBV5-1 | once
CASGPGTLGSEQYF | TGTGCTAGTGGTCCTGGGACCCTGGGCTCCGAGCAGTACTTC | TRBJ2-7 | . | TRBV12-5 | many